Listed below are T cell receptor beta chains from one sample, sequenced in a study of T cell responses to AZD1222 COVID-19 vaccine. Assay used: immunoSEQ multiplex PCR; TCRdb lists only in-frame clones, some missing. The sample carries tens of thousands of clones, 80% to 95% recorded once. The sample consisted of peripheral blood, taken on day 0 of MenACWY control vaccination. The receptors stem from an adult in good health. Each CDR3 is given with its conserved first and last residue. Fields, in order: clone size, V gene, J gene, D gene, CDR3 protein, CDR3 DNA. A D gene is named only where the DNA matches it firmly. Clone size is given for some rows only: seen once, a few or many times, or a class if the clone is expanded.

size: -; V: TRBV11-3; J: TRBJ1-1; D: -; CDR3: CASSLRLAEAFF; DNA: TGTGCCAGCAGCTTAAGATTGGCTGAAGCTTTCTTT
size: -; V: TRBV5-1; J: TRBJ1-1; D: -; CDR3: CASSLPGHNTEAFF; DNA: TGCGCCAGCAGCTTACCGGGACACAACACTGAAGCTTTCTTT
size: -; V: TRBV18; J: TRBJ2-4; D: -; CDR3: CARCDPLTGMGKNIQYF; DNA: TGTGCCAGGTGTGATCCCCTTACAGGAATGGGGAAAAACATTCAGTACTTC
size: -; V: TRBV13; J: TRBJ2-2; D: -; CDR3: CASSVSLTSSDTGELFF; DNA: TGTGCCAGCAGCGTTAGCCTCACCAGCTCCGACACCGGGGAGCTGTTTTTT
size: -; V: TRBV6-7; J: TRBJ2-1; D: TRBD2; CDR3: CASNGGRSSRPFF; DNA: TGTGCCAGCAACGGCGGGAGGTCTTCGCGCCCGTTCTTC
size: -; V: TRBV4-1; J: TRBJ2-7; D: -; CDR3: CASSQGIEQYF; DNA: TGCGCCAGCAGCCAAGGAATCGAGCAGTACTTC
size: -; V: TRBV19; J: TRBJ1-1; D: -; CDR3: CATRSPPGTENTEAFF; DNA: TGTGCCACCAGATCCCCCCCCGGGACGGAGAACACTGAAGCTTTCTTT
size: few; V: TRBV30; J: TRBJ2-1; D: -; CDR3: CAWALEIPHNEQFF; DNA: TGTGCCTGGGCTCTAGAGATTCCCCACAATGAGCAGTTCTTC
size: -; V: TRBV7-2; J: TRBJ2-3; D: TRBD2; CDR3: CASSPSGYTDTQYF; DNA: TGTGCCAGCAGCCCTAGCGGCTACACAGATACGCAGTATTTT
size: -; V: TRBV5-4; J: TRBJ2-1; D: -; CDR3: CASSSRPGPTIYNEQFF; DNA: TGTGCCAGCAGCTCGCGTCCGGGACCGACAATATACAATGAGCAGTTCTTC
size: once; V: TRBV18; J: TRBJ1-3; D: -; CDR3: CASSPPGGNTIYF; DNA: TGTGCCAGCTCACCACCCGGGGGAAACACCATATATTTT
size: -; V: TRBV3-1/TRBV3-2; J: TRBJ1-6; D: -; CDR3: CASSQRFSPLHF; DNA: TGTGCCAGCAGCCAACGATTTTCACCCCTCCACTTT